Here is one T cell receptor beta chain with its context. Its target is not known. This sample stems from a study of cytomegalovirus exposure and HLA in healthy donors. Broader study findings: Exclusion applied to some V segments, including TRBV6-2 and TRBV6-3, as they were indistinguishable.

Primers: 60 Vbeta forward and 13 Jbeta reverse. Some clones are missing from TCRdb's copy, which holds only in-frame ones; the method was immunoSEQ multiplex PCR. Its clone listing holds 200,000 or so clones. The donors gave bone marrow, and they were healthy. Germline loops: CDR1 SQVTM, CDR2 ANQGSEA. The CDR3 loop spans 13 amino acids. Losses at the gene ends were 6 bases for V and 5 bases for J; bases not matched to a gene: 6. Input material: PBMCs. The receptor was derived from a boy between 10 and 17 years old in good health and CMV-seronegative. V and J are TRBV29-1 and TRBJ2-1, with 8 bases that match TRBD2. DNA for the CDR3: TGCAGCGTAGCGGGGGAGGTGGACAATGAGCAGTTCTTC. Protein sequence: CSVAGEVDNEQFF.